The T cell receptor beta chain described here comes from a study of shared clonotypes between healthy human individuals. Trimming removed 6 bases at V and 5 bases at J, with 13 bases between. This CDR3 is 13 amino acids long. CDR1 and CDR2 from the germline V gene are SGHAT and FQNNGV. The authors loaded roughly 180 ng DNA, roughly 27,000 T cell genomes, into sorted-subset replicate PCRs. Clones were sequenced by immunoSEQ multiplex PCR, and TCRdb holds only the in-frame ones, with some missing. The table includes some 900,000 clones, roughly 72% detected once. The source is a man between 18 and 35 years old in good health. V gene TRBV11-2 combines with J gene TRBJ2-5; D not resolved. Sequenced material: memory CD4+ T cells sorted from blood. This sample's subset: CD45RA-negative fraction. The CDR3 loop reads CASSRGPRETQYF. Here the CDR3 DNA reads TGTGCCAGCAGTCGCGGTCCGCGTGAGACCCAGTACTTC. The entire variable domain, with the rest obtained from reference TRBV11-2 and TRBJ2-5, is as follows: EAGVAQSPRYKIIEKRQSVAFWCNPISGHATLYWYQQILGQGPKLLIQFQNNGVVDDSQLPKDRFSAERLKGVDSTLKIQPAKLEDSAVYLCASSRGPRETQYFGPGTRLLVL.